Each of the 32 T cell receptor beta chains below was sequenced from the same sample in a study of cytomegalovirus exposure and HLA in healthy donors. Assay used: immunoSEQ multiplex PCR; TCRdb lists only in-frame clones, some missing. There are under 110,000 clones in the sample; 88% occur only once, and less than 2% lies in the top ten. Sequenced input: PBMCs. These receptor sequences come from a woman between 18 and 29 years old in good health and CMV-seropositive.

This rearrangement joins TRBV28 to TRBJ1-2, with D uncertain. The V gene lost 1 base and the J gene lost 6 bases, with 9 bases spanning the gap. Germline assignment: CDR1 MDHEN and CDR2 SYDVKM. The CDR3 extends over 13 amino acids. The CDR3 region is CASSLSSFDGYTF. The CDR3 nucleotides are TGTGCCAGCAGTTTATCGAGCTTCGATGGCTACACCTTC.

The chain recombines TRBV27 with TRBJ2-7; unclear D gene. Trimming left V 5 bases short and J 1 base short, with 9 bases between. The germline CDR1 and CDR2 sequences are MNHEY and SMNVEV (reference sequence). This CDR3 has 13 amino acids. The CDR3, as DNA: TGTGCCAGCAGTGTTCAGCGATCCTACGAGCAGTACTTC. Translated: CASSVQRSYEQYF.

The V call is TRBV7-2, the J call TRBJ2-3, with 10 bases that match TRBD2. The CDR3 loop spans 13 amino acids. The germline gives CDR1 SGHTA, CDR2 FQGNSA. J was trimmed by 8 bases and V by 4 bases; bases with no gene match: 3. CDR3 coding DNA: TGTGCCAGCAGCTGGGGACTAGCGAGTACGCAGTATTTT. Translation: CASSWGLASTQYF.

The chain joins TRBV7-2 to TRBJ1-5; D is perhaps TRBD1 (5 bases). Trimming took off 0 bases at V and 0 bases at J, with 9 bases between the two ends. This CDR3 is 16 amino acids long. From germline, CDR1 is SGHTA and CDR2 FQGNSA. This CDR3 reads CASSLAQGYSNQPQHF. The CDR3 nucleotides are TGTGCCAGCAGCTTAGCTCAGGGCTATAGCAATCAGCCCCAGCATTTT.

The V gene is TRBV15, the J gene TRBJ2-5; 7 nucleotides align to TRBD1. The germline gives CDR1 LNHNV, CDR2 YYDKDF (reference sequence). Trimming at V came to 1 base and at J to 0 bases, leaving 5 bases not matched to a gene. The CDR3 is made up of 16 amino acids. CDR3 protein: CATSRGGGLDQETQYF. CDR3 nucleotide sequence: TGTGCCACCAGCAGAGGAGGGGGCCTAGACCAAGAGACCCAGTACTTC.

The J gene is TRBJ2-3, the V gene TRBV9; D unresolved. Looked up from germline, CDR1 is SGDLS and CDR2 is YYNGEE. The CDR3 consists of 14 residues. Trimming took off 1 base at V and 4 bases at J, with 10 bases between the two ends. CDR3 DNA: TGTGCCAGCAGCGTACAGTCCACCTCAGATACGCAGTATTTT. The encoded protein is CASSVQSTSDTQYF.

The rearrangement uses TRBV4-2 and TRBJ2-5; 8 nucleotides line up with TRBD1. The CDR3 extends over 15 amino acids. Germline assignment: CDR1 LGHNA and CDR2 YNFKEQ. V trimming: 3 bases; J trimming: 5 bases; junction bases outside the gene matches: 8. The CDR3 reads CASSQLRGQMETQYF. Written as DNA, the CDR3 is TGTGCCAGCAGCCAGCTCAGGGGGCAGATGGAGACCCAGTACTTC.

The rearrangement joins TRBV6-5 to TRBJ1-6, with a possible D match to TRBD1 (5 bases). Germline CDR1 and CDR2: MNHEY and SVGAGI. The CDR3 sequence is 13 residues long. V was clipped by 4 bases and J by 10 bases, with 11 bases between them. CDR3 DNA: TGTGCCAGCAGTTTCCGGGAGGGGTCACCCCTCCACTTT. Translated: CASSFREGSPLHF.

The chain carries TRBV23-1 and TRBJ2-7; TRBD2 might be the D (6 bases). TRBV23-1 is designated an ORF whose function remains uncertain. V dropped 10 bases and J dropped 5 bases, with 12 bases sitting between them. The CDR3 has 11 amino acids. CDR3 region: CAIGGRDEQYV. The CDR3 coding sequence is TGCGCCATCGGGGGACGGGACGAGCAGTACGTC.

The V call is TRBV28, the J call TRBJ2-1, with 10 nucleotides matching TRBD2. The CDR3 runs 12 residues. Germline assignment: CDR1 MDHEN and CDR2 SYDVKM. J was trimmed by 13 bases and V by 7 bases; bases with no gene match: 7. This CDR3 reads CASIERGGAQFF. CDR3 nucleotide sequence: TGTGCCAGCATTGAGCGGGGGGGTGCACAGTTCTTC.

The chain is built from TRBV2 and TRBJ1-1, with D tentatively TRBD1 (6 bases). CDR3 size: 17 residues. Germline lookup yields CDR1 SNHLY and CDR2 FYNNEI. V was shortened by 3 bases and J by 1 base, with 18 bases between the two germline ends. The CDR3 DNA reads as TGTGCCAGCAGTGATGGGGACATCTTTGTTTCGAACACTGAAGCTTTCTTT. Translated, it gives CASSDGDIFVSNTEAFF.

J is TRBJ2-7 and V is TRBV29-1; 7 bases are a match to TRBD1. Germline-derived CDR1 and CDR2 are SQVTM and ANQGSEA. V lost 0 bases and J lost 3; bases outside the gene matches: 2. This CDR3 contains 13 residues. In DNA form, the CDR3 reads TGCAGCGTTGAAGAAACAGGGGTCTACGAGCAGTACTTC. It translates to CSVEETGVYEQYF.

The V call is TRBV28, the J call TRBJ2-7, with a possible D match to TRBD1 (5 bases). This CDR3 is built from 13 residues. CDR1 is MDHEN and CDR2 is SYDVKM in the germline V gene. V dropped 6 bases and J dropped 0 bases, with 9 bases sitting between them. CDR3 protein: CASRITGSYEQYF. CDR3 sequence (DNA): TGTGCCAGCAGGATTACAGGCTCCTACGAGCAGTACTTC.

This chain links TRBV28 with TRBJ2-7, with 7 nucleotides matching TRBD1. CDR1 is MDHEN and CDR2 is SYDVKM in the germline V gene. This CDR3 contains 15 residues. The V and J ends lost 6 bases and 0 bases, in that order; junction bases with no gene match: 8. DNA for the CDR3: TGTGCCAGCAGCCGAACAGGGGTCATCTCCTACGAGCAGTACTTC. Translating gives CASSRTGVISYEQYF.

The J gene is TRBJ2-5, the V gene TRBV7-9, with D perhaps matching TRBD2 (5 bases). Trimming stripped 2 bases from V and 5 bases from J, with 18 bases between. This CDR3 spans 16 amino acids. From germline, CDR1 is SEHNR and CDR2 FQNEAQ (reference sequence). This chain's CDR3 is CASSLISGRLMETQYF. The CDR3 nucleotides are TGTGCCAGCAGCTTAATCTCGGGAAGGCTAATGGAGACCCAGTACTTC.

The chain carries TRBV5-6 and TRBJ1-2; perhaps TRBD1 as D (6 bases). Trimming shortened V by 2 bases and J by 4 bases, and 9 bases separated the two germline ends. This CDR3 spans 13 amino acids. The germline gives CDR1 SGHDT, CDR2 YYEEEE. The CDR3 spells CASSFPRGYGYTF. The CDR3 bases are TGTGCCAGCAGCTTCCCCAGGGGCTATGGCTACACCTTC.

CDR3 amino acids: CASNPGAAYEQYV. CDR3 DNA: TGTGCCAGCAATCCGGGTGCCGCCTACGAGCAGTACGTC. The V call is TRBV6-1, the J call TRBJ2-7; D is uncertain. The CDR3 has 13 residues. Germline lookup yields CDR1 MNHNS and CDR2 SASEGT. Between the trimmed V and J ends, which lost 7 bases and 2 bases, there was a span of 12 bases.

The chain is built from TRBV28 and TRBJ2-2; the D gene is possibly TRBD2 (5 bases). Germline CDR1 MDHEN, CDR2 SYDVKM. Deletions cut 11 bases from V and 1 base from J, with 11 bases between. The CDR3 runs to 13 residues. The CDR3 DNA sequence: TGTGCCGGCCGTCGGGAGAACACCGGGGAGCTGTTTTTT. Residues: CAGRRENTGELFF.

The CDR3 DNA reads as TGTGCCAGCAGTACAGTGGCCGGGGAGCTGTTTTTT. It is translated as CASSTVAGELFF. V and J are TRBV6-5 and TRBJ2-2; D unclear. The germline gives CDR1 MNHEY, CDR2 SVGAGI. Trimming removed 5 bases from V and 6 bases from J, with 7 bases in between. The CDR3 consists of 12 residues.

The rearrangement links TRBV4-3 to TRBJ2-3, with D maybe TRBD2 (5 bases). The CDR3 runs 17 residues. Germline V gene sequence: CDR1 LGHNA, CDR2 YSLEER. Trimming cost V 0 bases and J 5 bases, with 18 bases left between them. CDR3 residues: CASSQESGSVGVDTQYF. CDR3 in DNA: TGCGCCAGCAGCCAAGAATCTGGGAGTGTTGGCGTAGATACGCAGTATTTT.

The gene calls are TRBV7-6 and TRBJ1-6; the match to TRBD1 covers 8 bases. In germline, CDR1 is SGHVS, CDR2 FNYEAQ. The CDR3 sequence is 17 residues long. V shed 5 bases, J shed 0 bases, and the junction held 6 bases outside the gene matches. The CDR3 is CASSRWDRSSYNSPLHF. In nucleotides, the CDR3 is TGTGCCAGCAGCCGATGGGACAGGAGCTCCTATAATTCACCCCTCCACTTT.

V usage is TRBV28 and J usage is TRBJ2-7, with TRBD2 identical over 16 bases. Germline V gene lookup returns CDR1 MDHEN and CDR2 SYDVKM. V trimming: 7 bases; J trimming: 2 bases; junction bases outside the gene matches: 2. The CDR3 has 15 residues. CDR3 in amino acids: CASTGTSGGAYEQYF. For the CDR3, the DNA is TGTGCCAGCACGGGGACTAGCGGGGGGGCCTACGAGCAGTACTTC.

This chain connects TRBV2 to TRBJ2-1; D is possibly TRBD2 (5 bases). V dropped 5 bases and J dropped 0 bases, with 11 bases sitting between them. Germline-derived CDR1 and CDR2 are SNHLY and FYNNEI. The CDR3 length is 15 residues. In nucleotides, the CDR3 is TGTGCCAGCAGTCCGCGGGTAATCTCCTACAATGAGCAGTTCTTC. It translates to CASSPRVISYNEQFF.

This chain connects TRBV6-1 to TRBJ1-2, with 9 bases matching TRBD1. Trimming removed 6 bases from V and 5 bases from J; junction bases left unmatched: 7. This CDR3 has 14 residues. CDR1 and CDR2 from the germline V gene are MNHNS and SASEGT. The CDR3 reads CASRPGQGPYGYTF. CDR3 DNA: TGTGCCAGCAGACCGGGACAGGGCCCTTATGGCTACACCTTC.

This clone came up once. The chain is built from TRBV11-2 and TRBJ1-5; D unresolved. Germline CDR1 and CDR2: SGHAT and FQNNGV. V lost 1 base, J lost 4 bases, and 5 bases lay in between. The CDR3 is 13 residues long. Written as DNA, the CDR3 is TGTGCCAGCAGCTTAGGGGCGAATCAGCCCCAGCATTTT. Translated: CASSLGANQPQHF.

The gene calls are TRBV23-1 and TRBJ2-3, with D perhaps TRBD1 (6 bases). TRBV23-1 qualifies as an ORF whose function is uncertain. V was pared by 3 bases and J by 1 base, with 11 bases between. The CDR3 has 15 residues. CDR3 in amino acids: CASSQRGFGTDTQYF. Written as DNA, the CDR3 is TGCGCCAGCAGTCAGAGGGGGTTCGGCACAGATACGCAGTATTTT.

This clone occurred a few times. CDR3 in amino acids: CASSQWDRGNTEAFF. DNA for the CDR3: TGTGCCAGCAGCCAATGGGACAGGGGGAACACTGAAGCTTTCTTT. The chain has TRBV16 and TRBJ1-1; 10 nucleotides match TRBD1. The CDR3 is made up of 15 amino acids. V lost 1 base to trimming and J lost 1 base; unmatched junction nucleotides: 0. Germline assignment: CDR1 KGHSY and CDR2 FQNENV.

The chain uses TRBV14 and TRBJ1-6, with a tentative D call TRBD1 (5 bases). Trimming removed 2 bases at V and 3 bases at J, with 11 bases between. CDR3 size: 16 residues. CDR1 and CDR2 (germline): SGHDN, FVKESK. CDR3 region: CASSQRQIFYNSPLHF. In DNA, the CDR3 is TGTGCCAGCAGCCAAAGACAGATCTTCTATAATTCACCCCTCCACTTT. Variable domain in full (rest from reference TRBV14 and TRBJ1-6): EAGVTQFPSHSVIEKGQTVTLRCDPISGHDNLYWYRRVMGKEIKFLLHFVKESKQDESGMPNNRFLAERTGGTYSTLKVQPAELEDSGVYFCASSQRQIFYNSPLHFGNGTRLTVT.

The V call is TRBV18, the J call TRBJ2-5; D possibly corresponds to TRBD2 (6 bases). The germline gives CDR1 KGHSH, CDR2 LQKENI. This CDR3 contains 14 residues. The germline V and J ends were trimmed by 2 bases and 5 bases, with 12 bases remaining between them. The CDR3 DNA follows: TGTGCCAGCTCACCAGAACTAGCAATCGAGACCCAGTACTTC. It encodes CASSPELAIETQYF.

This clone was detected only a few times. CDR3 sequence: CASHYKGDGAFF. CDR3 sequence (DNA): TGTGCCAGCCACTACAAGGGGGACGGAGCTTTCTTT. The chain combines TRBV19 with TRBJ1-1; D possibly corresponds to TRBD1 (6 bases). With 9 bases removed from V and 10 bases from J, the gap between germline ends came to 18 bases. This CDR3 spans 12 amino acids. Germline-derived CDR1 and CDR2 are LNHDA and SQIVND (reference sequence).

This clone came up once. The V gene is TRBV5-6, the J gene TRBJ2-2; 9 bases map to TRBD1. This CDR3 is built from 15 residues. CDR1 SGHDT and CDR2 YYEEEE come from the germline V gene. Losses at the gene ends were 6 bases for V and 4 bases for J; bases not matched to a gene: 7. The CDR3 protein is CASKTGTGFTGELFF. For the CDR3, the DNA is TGTGCCAGCAAAACCGGGACAGGGTTCACCGGGGAGCTGTTTTTT.

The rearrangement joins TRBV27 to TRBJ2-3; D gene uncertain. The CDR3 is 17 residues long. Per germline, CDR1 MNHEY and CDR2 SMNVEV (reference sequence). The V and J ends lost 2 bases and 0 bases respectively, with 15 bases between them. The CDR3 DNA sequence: TGTGCCAGCAGTTTACGAACCCGGAGCTTTAGCACAGATACGCAGTATTTT. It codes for CASSLRTRSFSTDTQYF.